One and the same sample provided the 2 T cell receptor beta chains below, sequenced in a study of shared clonotypes between healthy human individuals. The assay was immunoSEQ multiplex PCR, and TCRdb's table has in-frame clones only and misses some. This table has fewer than 550,000 clones, roughly 85% appearing once. The sample was PBMCs. The receptors derive from a woman aged 40 to 50 in good health. Some clones in this sample may be carry-over from other donors' samples.

The chain employs TRBV9 and TRBJ2-7, with D unclear. The length of the CDR3 is 15 residues. The V end lost 0 bases, the J end lost 6 bases, and 16 bases lay between the germline ends. CDR1 SGDLS and CDR2 YYNGEE come from the germline V gene. The CDR3 nucleotides are TGTGCCAGCAGCGTAGAGCCCGCTAGACCTTCCGAGCAGTACTTC. Its protein product is CASSVEPARPSEQYF.

The chain joins TRBV28 to TRBJ2-7, with a weak D call TRBD2 (6 bases). V dropped 3 bases and J dropped 2 bases, with 14 bases sitting between them. The CDR3 loop spans 15 amino acids. Germline V CDR1 and CDR2: MDHEN, SYDVKM. The CDR3 spells CASSFAGSSAYEQYF. In DNA form, the CDR3 reads TGTGCCAGCAGTTTTGCCGGGAGTTCCGCCTACGAGCAGTACTTC.